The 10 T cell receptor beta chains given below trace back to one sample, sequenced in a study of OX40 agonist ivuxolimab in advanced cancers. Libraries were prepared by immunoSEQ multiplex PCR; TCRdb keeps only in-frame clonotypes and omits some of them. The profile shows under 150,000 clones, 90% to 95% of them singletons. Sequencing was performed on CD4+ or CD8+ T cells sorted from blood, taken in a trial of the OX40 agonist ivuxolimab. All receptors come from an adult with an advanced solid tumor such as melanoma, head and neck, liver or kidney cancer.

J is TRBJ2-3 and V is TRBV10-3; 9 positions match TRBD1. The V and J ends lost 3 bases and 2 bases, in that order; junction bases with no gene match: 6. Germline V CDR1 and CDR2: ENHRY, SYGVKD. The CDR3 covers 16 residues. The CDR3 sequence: CAISDQGTGNTDTQYF. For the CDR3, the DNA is TGTGCCATCAGTGATCAAGGGACAGGGAACACAGATACGCAGTATTTT.

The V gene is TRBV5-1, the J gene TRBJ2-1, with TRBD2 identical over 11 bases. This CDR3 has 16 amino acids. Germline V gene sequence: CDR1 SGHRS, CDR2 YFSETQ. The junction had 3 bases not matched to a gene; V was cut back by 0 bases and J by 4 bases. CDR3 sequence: CASSLGGLAEYNEQFF. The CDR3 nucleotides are TGCGCCAGCAGCTTGGGGGGACTAGCGGAATACAATGAGCAGTTCTTC.

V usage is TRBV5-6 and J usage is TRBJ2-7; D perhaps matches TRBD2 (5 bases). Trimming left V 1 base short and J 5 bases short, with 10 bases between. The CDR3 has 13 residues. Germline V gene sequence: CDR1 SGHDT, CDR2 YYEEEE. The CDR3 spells CASSLFGGDEQYF. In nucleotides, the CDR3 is TGTGCCAGCAGCTTGTTCGGAGGAGACGAGCAGTACTTC. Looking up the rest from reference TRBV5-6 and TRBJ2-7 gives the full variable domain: DAGVTQSPTHLIKTRGQQVTLRCSPKSGHDTVSWYQQALGQGPQFIFQYYEEEERQRGNFPDRFSGHQFPNYSSELNVNALLLGDSALYLCASSLFGGDEQYFGPGTRLTVT.

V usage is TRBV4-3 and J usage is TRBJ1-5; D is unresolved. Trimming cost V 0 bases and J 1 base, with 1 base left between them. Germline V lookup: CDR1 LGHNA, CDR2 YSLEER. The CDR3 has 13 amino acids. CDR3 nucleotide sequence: TGCGCCAGCAGCCAAGACAGCAATCAGCCCCAGCATTTT. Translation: CASSQDSNQPQHF.

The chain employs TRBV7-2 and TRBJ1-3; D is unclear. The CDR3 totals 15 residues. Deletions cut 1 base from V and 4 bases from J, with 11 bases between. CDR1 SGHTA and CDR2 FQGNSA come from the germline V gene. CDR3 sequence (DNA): TGTGCCAGCAGCTTAGTGGTGGGGTCGGGAAACACCATATATTTT. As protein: CASSLVVGSGNTIYF.

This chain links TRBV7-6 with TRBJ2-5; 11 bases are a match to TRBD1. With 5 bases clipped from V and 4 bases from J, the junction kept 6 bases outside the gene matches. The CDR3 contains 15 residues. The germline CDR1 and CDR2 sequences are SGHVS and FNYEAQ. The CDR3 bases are TGTGCCAGCAGCCGGACAGGGGGCCAGTTAGAGACCCAGTACTTC. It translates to CASSRTGGQLETQYF.

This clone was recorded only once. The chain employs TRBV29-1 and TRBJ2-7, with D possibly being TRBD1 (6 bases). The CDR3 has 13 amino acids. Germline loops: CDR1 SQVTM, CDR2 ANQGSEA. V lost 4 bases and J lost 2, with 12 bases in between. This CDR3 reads CSVVGGSTYEQYF. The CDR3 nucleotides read TGCAGCGTTGTTGGGGGCAGTACCTACGAGCAGTACTTC.

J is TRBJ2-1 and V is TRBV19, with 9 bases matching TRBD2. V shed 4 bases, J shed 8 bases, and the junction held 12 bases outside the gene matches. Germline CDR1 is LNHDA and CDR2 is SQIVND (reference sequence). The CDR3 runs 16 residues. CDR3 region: CASSTEVAGVGYEQFF. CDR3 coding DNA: TGTGCCAGTAGTACTGAAGTAGCGGGAGTTGGGTATGAGCAGTTCTTC.

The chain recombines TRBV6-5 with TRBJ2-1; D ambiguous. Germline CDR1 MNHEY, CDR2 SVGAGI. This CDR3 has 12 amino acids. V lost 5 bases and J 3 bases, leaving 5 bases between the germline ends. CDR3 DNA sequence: TGTGCCAGCAGTAATTACTACAATGAGCAGTTCTTC. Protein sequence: CASSNYYNEQFF.

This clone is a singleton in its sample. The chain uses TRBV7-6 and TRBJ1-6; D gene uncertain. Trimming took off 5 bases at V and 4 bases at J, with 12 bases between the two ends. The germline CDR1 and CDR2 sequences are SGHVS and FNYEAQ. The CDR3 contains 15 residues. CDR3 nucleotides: TGTGCCAGCAGCCCGGGCTTCGCATATAATTCACCCCTCCACTTT. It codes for CASSPGFAYNSPLHF.